The sequence of this T cell receptor (beta chain) was determined in a study of cytomegalovirus exposure and HLA in healthy donors. Per germline, CDR1 SGHRS and CDR2 YFSETQ. J gave up 4 bases and V 6 bases, and 4 bases lay outside the gene matches. This CDR3 is 13 amino acids long. Use of 60 Vbeta and 13 Jbeta primers characterized the PCR. Profiling relied on immunoSEQ multiplex PCR, and the TCRdb table lists in-frame clones only, not all of them. The profile covers some 84,000 clones, with roughly 73% appearing a single time and around 2.5% taken by the ten largest. The clonotype comes from a male donor in good health and CMV-seropositive. Sequenced sample: PBMCs. The chain recombines TRBV5-1 with TRBJ1-1, with 9 bases identical to TRBD1. CDR3: CASTGQGSTEAFF. For the CDR3, the DNA is TGCGCCAGCACCGGACAGGGGAGCACTGAAGCTTTCTTT.